This T cell receptor beta chain was recorded in a study of T cell repertoires in cytomegalovirus infection. In the study overall: As its CMV epitopes, the study selected recently identified HLA-C-restricted and well-studied HLA-B-restricted targets. A matching HLA type, together with CMV infection, was signaled by public TCR beta signatures.

Comments on this clonotype: Antigen unknown.

Germline CDR1 reads KGHSH; CDR2 reads LQKENI. V gave up 3 bases and J gave up 3 bases, with 17 bases separating them. The CDR3 runs 16 residues. MiXCR was run by TCRdb on the reads, yielding one entry per CDR3 protein. The repertoire has some 310,000 distinct CDR3 sequences, roughly 25% of them found once; the top ten carry about an eighth. Overall study findings and caveats: Summed frequency of shared TCR beta families picked out CMV carriers who also had the relevant HLA.

The V and J genes are TRBV18 and TRBJ1-1; D not certain. This receptor was taken from a human donor in good health (CMV status not recorded). Some clones in this sample may be carry-over from other donors' samples. The starting material was cultured PBMCs, obtained from culture after CMV antigen stimulation. The CDR3 region is CASSPFTGVFDTEAFF. CDR3 DNA sequence: TGTGCCAGCTCACCCTTCACCGGGGTCTTCGACACTGAAGCTTTCTTT.